This T cell receptor beta chain was identified during a study of T cell responses to AZD1222 COVID-19 vaccine. The study, taken as a whole, reports: Spike regions recognized by vaccine-associated CD4 TCRs spanned the protein, led by 160-218 and 743-854. There were repertoire samples only from the period after the peak T cell response. Within unmutated variant regions lay the reported targets of nearly half of spike-specific TCRs.

Details on this clone: Its specificity is not known.

Germline V CDR1 and CDR2: SGHTA, FQGTGA. The ends lost 5 bases at V and 4 bases at J; junction bases unmatched: 7. The CDR3 has 14 residues. Measured with immunoSEQ multiplex PCR; TCRdb has only the in-frame clones, and not every one. The data show 70,000 to 95,000 clones, about 90% seen once. Analysis merged second doses at about 4 or about 12 weeks. The V gene is TRBV7-3, the J gene TRBJ2-7; 8 bases match TRBD1. This TCR was recovered from an adult who received the AZD1222 COVID-19 vaccine. The sample was peripheral blood, taken 28 days after the second AZD1222 dose. CDR3 in amino acids: CASSITGGDYEQYF. The CDR3 coding sequence is TGTGCCAGCAGCATCACAGGGGGTGATTACGAGCAGTACTTC.